The 5 T cell receptor beta chains below come from one sample, sequenced in a study of T cells after yellow fever vaccination. TCRdb passed the 5' RACE reads through MiXCR, listing each CDR3 protein once. The sample includes some 160,000 distinct CDR3 sequences, around 9.3% of them seen just once. Sample: CD8+ T cells sorted from PBMCs, taken 45 days after the yellow fever booster vaccination. The receptors were sampled from a man in his late teens or twenties who received the YFV17D yellow fever vaccine.

This clonotype was detected a few times. This chain joins TRBV29-1 and TRBJ2-1; the D gene is possibly TRBD2 (5 bases). V was pared by 1 base and J by 10 bases, with 11 bases between. The germline CDR1 and CDR2 sequences are SQVTM and ANQGSEA. The CDR3 loop spans 12 amino acids. CDR3 sequence: CSVEAKGGEQFF. The DNA of the CDR3 is TGCAGCGTTGAAGCGAAAGGCGGGGAGCAGTTCTTC.

This clonotype was seen ten or more times. The rearrangement links TRBV5-1 to TRBJ1-2; D is ambiguous. Germline V gene lookup returns CDR1 SGHRS and CDR2 YFSETQ. V was pared by 5 bases and J by 0 bases, with 8 bases between. The CDR3 is made up of 13 amino acids. CDR3 region: CASRTDANYGYTF. CDR3 nucleotides: TGCGCCAGCAGAACGGACGCTAACTATGGCTACACCTTC.

The sample holds a few counts of this clonotype. The rearrangement links TRBV12-3 or TRBV12-4 to TRBJ2-2; TRBD1 is a possible D gene (6 bases). The germline V and J ends were trimmed by 2 bases and 6 bases, with 7 bases remaining between them. The CDR3 has 13 amino acids. The CDR3 reads CASSLRQAGELFF. In DNA, the CDR3 is TGTGCCAGCAGTTTAAGACAGGCCGGGGAGCTGTTTTTT.

The chain links TRBV20-1 to TRBJ2-7, with 8 bases lining up with TRBD2. The CDR3 contains 14 residues. V lost 0 bases to trimming and J lost 3 bases; unmatched junction nucleotides: 4. Germline V gives CDR1 DFQATT, CDR2 SNEGSKA (reference sequence). The CDR3 DNA follows: TGCAGTGCTAGAGAGGTAGCGGGGCTCTACGAGCAGTACTTC. Translation: CSAREVAGLYEQYF.

The V call is TRBV29-1, the J call TRBJ2-7; the match to TRBD1 covers 10 bases. The V and J ends lost 5 bases and 2 bases, in that order; junction bases with no gene match: 6. Germline loops: CDR1 SQVTM, CDR2 ANQGSEA. The CDR3 runs to 14 residues. The CDR3 is CSVRTGGKPYEQYF. CDR3 coding DNA: TGCAGCGTTAGGACAGGGGGTAAACCCTACGAGCAGTACTTC.